This TCR beta chain derives from a study of blood T cell repertoires in COVID-19 (dated by TCRdb to the early 2020s). Study-level background: Samples from collaborators originated in the United States, Italy and Spain and spanned both the acute and convalescent phases of COVID-19. The material from the prospective study consisted of cDNA or gDNA derived from T cells, B-cell-depleted T cells, or PBMCs. The dataset comprised deeply sampled blood TCRbeta repertoires from subjects exposed to, actively infected with, or recovered from COVID-19. The repertoires were released in a freely available public database meant as a resource for research on the immune response to SARS-CoV-2. Samples were obtained from the ongoing ImmuneRACE study (first 160 participants) and from over a thousand subjects provided by 6 global collaborators. Sample metadata almost always included a de-identified subject ID, COVID-19 status, age in years and sex. Where HLA class I and class II types were available, the types were taken from metadata supplied by the sample provider, not from assay-based typing.

The immunoSEQ Assay, a bias-controlled multiplex PCR, was used to amplify TCRbeta CDR3 regions from genomic DNA. The published analysis was carried out like this. Nucleated cell counts per sample were estimated from amplification of reference gene primers within the assay. To quantify the absolute abundance of each unique TCRbeta CDR3 rearrangement, sequence reads were collapsed and filtered. For each sample, productive Simpson clonality was calculated as the square root of Simpson's diversity index across productive rearrangements. The table was pulled from immuneACCESS by TCRdb, which kept in-frame rearrangements only. Such tables lose some clones; where checked, under half of the loss comes from unresolved V genes, and the rest has no known cause. V, J and clone size reflect that table, while D and trimming were determined from the DNA. Counted in this sample were 200,000 to 250,000 clones; approximately 78% of them appeared once. The ten largest account for roughly 5.5% of the sample.

With respect to this clone: Its specific antigen is unknown. Base qualities were left out, and no much larger clone turns up one base away.

One collaborating source in Seattle enrolled patients while the patients were actively infected and followed the patients over time throughout the course of disease. Collaborating institutions collected whole blood in K2EDTA tubes following their own protocols. For TCRbeta analysis, collaborator samples were shipped as frozen whole blood, as isolated PBMCs, or as DNA extracted from either sample type. V is reduced by 6 bases and J by 8 bases, leaving a spacing of 23 bases between them. From cysteine to phenylalanine, the CDR3 is 15 amino acids long. The kept DNA is CDR3 alone, 45 bases in frame from the first base. From a lookup of the germline V gene, CDR1 and CDR2 are MDHEN and SYDVKM. The research as a whole found: How much clinical and demographic metadata was included differed by source and by participant, and the metadata was provided uncurated.

Rearrangement joined TRBV28 to TRBJ2-7, and possibly TRBD2, on 6 matching bases. The source is a woman between 65 and 79 years old with COVID-19, enrolled during active disease. Specimen: peripheral blood. The CDR3 sequence is CASSLGSSGPTKQYF. The DNA sequence follows: TGTGCCAGCAGCCTTGGAAGTAGCGGCCCCACCAAGCAGTACTTC.